The rows below give T cell receptor beta chains drawn from one sample of a study of OX40 agonist ivuxolimab in advanced cancers. Sequencing used immunoSEQ multiplex PCR; TCRdb keeps in-frame clones, though not all of them. The table lists approximately 100,000 clones, around 88% of them singletons. This specimen was CD4+ or CD8+ T cells sorted from blood, taken in a trial of the OX40 agonist ivuxolimab. These receptors all come from an adult with an advanced solid tumor such as melanoma, head and neck, liver or kidney cancer. CDR3s include the opening cysteine and the closing phenylalanine or tryptophan. Some rows mark clone size as missing; the rest say once, few, many or name a class of expanded clone.

V	size	J	CDR3
TRBV9	-	TRBJ2-2	CASSPKWGPGELFF
TRBV11-2	few	TRBJ2-2	CASSTYRDRGRTGELFF
TRBV6-4	-	TRBJ2-1	CASSSDGIPYNEQFF
TRBV9	-	TRBJ1-1	CASSGLTGGSTEAFF
TRBV28	-	TRBJ2-1	CASTGNFMYNEQFF
TRBV7-2	-	TRBJ2-1	CASRSGRGGNNEQFF
TRBV4-3	-	TRBJ2-7	CASSQAWQGSYEQYF
TRBV7-2	once	TRBJ1-2	CASSSLGGSTGGYTF
TRBV9	-	TRBJ2-1	CASSPRVGRDNEQFF
TRBV5-1	-	TRBJ2-3	CASSSGLRDRFTDTQYF
TRBV29-1	-	TRBJ1-2	CSPGIGYTF
TRBV13	-	TRBJ2-3	CASSSKDGNTDTQYF
TRBV9	-	TRBJ2-7	CASSVNEQYF
TRBV18	few	TRBJ2-6	CASSPPGLSSGANVLTF
TRBV5-8	-	TRBJ1-4	CASSFPGTGDEKLFF
TRBV5-5	-	TRBJ1-2	CASSSATGDRGYTF
TRBV5-6	-	TRBJ1-5	CASSPWDFSNQPQHF
TRBV29-1	-	TRBJ2-5	CSEIILEGRHQETQYF
TRBV5-6	-	TRBJ1-2	CASSLGRGNYGYTF
TRBV10-3	-	TRBJ2-5	CAIRAASGVGEETQYF
TRBV18	-	TRBJ1-2	CASSPLRGLRGYTF
TRBV2	once	TRBJ1-5	CASSEAPDREGNQPQHF
TRBV2	-	TRBJ2-2	CASSGGKGRGFGTGELFF
TRBV28	-	TRBJ1-2	CASSLPTSGWGYTF
TRBV18	few	TRBJ1-6	CASSPEGQGSPLHF
TRBV5-6	-	TRBJ1-3	CASREVGGNTIYF
TRBV7-9	-	TRBJ1-4	CASSPGTYNEKLFF
TRBV27	-	TRBJ2-3	CASSPWDSPTDTQYF
TRBV19	-	TRBJ1-5	CATKGGRGSNQPQHF
TRBV5-1	-	TRBJ1-1	CASSLGPTNTEAFF
TRBV7-2	-	TRBJ2-3	CASSFRLVGDTDTQYF
TRBV18	-	TRBJ2-7	CASSEGNIAYEQYF
TRBV29-1	-	TRBJ1-4	CSVEDKGATNEKLFF
TRBV7-2	-	TRBJ2-7	CASSLANLVKEQYF
TRBV6-5	once	TRBJ1-1	CASRSGNVAFF
TRBV19	few	TRBJ1-2	CASSTRDRDRGYTF
TRBV7-3	-	TRBJ2-1	CASSSEQGNEQFF
TRBV20-1	-	TRBJ2-1	CSARAVNEQFF
TRBV7-8	-	TRBJ2-6	CASTPWGSESSGANVLTF
TRBV7-3	-	TRBJ2-1	CASSFSGGSYNEQFF
TRBV27	-	TRBJ2-7	CASSGPSYEQYF
TRBV29-1	-	TRBJ2-3	CSVGGRDTDTQYF
TRBV5-4	once	TRBJ2-1	CASSFLAGYNEQFF
TRBV19	-	TRBJ2-3	CASSTQQASTDTQYF